Following are 31 T cell receptor beta chains from one sample sequenced in a study of CD8 T cell repertoires and HIV-1 epitope variants. The antigens for these receptors are not known. Assay: immunoSEQ multiplex PCR; the TCRdb copy retains only in-frame clones and omits some. Of around 5,200 clones in the sample, less than 70% were seen once. Sequencing used cultured CD8+ T cells derived from PBMCs. These receptors were taken from a male donor with HIV.

This clone was observed once. The rearrangement links TRBV6-5 to TRBJ1-2, with a tentative D call TRBD1 (5 bases). V was clipped by 0 bases and J by 4 bases, with 15 bases between them. CDR1 and CDR2 (germline): MNHEY, SVGAGI. This CDR3 spans 16 amino acids. The DNA of the CDR3 is TGTGCCAGCAGTTACTCCACAGGCGTATTAAGCTATGGCTACACCTTC. As protein: CASSYSTGVLSYGYTF.

This chain uses TRBV28 with TRBJ1-5, with no clear D. The CDR3 has 12 residues. Germline values: CDR1 MDHEN, CDR2 SYDVKM. Between the trimmed V and J ends, which lost 3 bases and 6 bases, there was a span of 6 bases. CDR3 sequence reads: CASSFEVQPQHF. DNA of the CDR3: TGTGCCAGCAGTTTTGAGGTTCAGCCCCAGCATTTT.

The gene calls are TRBV6-5 and TRBJ1-4; TRBD1 is a possible D gene (5 bases). Germline CDR1 MNHEY, CDR2 SVGAGI. V was trimmed by 2 bases and J by 10 bases, leaving 11 bases between them. CDR3 length: 13 residues. CDR3 nucleotides: TGTGCCAGCAGTTACAAATGGGGACTAAAACTGTTTTTT. Protein sequence: CASSYKWGLKLFF.

This clone occurred once. This rearrangement joins TRBV4-3 to TRBJ1-5; maybe TRBD1 (5 bases). With 0 bases removed from V and 3 bases from J, the gap between germline ends came to 9 bases. CDR3 size: 15 residues. Germline V lookup: CDR1 LGHNA, CDR2 YSLEER. CDR3 protein: CASSQDQGDNQPQHF. The CDR3 region has the DNA TGCGCCAGCAGCCAAGATCAAGGGGACAATCAGCCCCAGCATTTT.

The chain has TRBV29-1 and TRBJ1-5, with TRBD1 identical over 9 bases. Germline trimming cut 4 bases from V and 6 bases from J; bases unmatched to any gene: 7. The CDR3 is 14 amino acids. CDR1 is SQVTM and CDR2 is ANQGSEA in the germline V gene. The CDR3 DNA is TGCAGCGTTGGGGACAGGGTTTACCGTCAGCCCCAGCATTTT. As protein: CSVGDRVYRQPQHF.

The CDR3 nucleotides are TGTGCCAGCAGTGACAGTTCACCCCTCCACTTT. Translation: CASSDSSPLHF. This chain joins TRBV6-1 and TRBJ1-6, with unresolved D. Trimming removed 3 bases from V and 9 bases from J, with 3 bases in between. Per germline, CDR1 MNHNS and CDR2 SASEGT. The CDR3 sequence is 11 residues long.

V usage is TRBV19 and J usage is TRBJ1-2; D remains ambiguous. The germline CDR1 and CDR2 sequences are LNHDA and SQIVND (reference sequence). V was trimmed by 0 bases and J by 1 base, leaving 12 bases between them. This CDR3 is 16 amino acids long. The CDR3 reads CASSIEGQEINYGYTF. CDR3 DNA: TGTGCCAGTAGTATAGAAGGGCAGGAAATTAACTATGGCTACACCTTC.

This CDR3 is CASSLASLGRGGDTQYF. CDR3 nucleotides: TGTGCCAGCAGCTTGGCCAGTTTAGGTAGGGGGGGTGATACGCAGTATTTT. This chain connects TRBV5-8 to TRBJ2-3, with TRBD2 as a possible D gene (7 bases). Deletions cut 0 bases from V and 6 bases from J, with 20 bases between. The CDR3 consists of 17 residues. Germline V gene lookup returns CDR1 SGHTS and CDR2 YDEGEE.

V is TRBV6-6 and J is TRBJ2-2; D remains unclear. The CDR3 has 13 residues. Trimming cost V 8 bases and J 3 bases, with 10 bases left between them. Germline loops: CDR1 MNHNY, CDR2 SVGAGI (reference sequence). CDR3 protein: CASGKQDTGELFF. DNA for the CDR3: TGTGCCAGCGGAAAGCAGGACACCGGGGAGCTGTTTTTT.

The chain links TRBV5-1 to TRBJ1-2; 10 bases fit TRBD1. Germline V lookup: CDR1 SGHRS, CDR2 YFSETQ. The ends lost 4 bases at V and 4 bases at J; junction bases unmatched: 10. The CDR3 has 16 residues. CDR3 DNA: TGCGCCAGCAGCATCGGGACAGGGGAAATATTCTATGGCTACACCTTC. Its translation is CASSIGTGEIFYGYTF. The entire variable domain, with the rest obtained from reference TRBV5-1 and TRBJ1-2, is as follows: KAGVTQTPRYLIKTRGQQVTLSCSPISGHRSVSWYQQTPGQGLQFLFEYFSETQRNKGNFPGRFSGRQFSNSRSEMNVSTLELGDSALYLCASSIGTGEIFYGYTFGSGTRLTVV.

This chain joins TRBV27 and TRBJ1-6; D unclear. Trimming took 10 bases from V and 7 from J, leaving 23 bases between them. This CDR3 has 16 amino acids. Germline CDR1 and CDR2: MNHEY and SMNVEV (reference sequence). CDR3 nucleotides: TGTGCCACCTCACCGGTACGGGGTTTGGACAATTCACCCCTCCACTTT. Its protein product is CATSPVRGLDNSPLHF.

This chain links TRBV7-9 with TRBJ1-4; D remains ambiguous. Trimming removed 5 bases at V and 5 bases at J, with 15 bases between. The CDR3 runs 15 residues. Germline V gene lookup returns CDR1 SEHNR and CDR2 FQNEAQ (reference sequence). The CDR3 nucleotides read TGTGCCAGCAGCCCGAAAGGTTTCTCCAATGAAAAACTGTTTTTT. Translation gives CASSPKGFSNEKLFF. Full variable domain (remainder filled in from reference TRBV7-9 and TRBJ1-4): DTGVSQNPRHKITKRGQNVTFRCDPISEHNRLYWYRQTLGQGPEFLTYFQNEAQLEKSRLLSDRFSAERPKGSFSTLEIQRTEQGDSAMYLCASSPKGFSNEKLFFGSGTQLSVL.

V is TRBV5-1 and J is TRBJ2-1; either TRBD1 or TRBD2 may supply D (5 bases each). The CDR3 contains 14 residues. CDR1 and CDR2 (germline): SGHRS, YFSETQ. V lost 4 bases and J 10 bases, leaving 18 bases between the germline ends. The DNA for the CDR3 is TGCGCCAGCAGCACCGAACCTGGGACGGGCGAGCAGTTCTTC. Its protein product is CASSTEPGTGEQFF.

The chain links TRBV18 to TRBJ1-1; D not certain. Germline V gene sequence: CDR1 KGHSH, CDR2 LQKENI. This CDR3 is built from 12 residues. The germline V and J ends were trimmed by 0 bases and 8 bases, with 7 bases remaining between them. The DNA for the CDR3 is TGTGCCAGCTCACCACCCGGGGAAGAAGCTTTCTTT. Amino acids: CASSPPGEEAFF.

The gene calls are TRBV7-9 and TRBJ1-2; no clear D gene. Per germline, CDR1 SEHNR and CDR2 FQNEAQ (reference sequence). Trimming stripped 5 bases from V and 0 bases from J, with 13 bases between. This CDR3 has 15 residues. The CDR3: CASSPSSFANYGYTF. The CDR3 nucleotides are TGTGCCAGCAGCCCGTCCTCGTTCGCTAACTATGGCTACACCTTC.

The V and J genes are TRBV5-4 and TRBJ2-5; 7 bases agree with TRBD2. V gave up 4 bases and J gave up 0 bases; unmatched junction bases: 9. Germline V gene sequence: CDR1 SGHNT, CDR2 YYREEE (reference sequence). This CDR3 has 16 residues. CDR3 amino acids: CASSAVIGGNQETQYF. CDR3 DNA: TGTGCCAGCAGCGCGGTTATCGGGGGGAACCAAGAGACCCAGTACTTC.

This clone was found a few times. The rearrangement links TRBV11-2 to TRBJ2-7; D perhaps matches TRBD2 (5 bases). The CDR3 loop spans 12 amino acids. Trimming pared 8 bases from V and 7 bases from J, leaving 15 bases between. Germline CDR1 and CDR2: SGHAT and FQNNGV. The CDR3 region has the DNA TGTGCCAGCGGGGAACGGGGTCGAGAGCAGTACTTC. It is translated as CASGERGREQYF.

This clone ranks as medium-sized (0.01 to 0.1%). The chain links TRBV7-9 to TRBJ2-1, with 8 bases fitting TRBD2. The V gene end was trimmed by 5 bases and the J gene end by 0 bases; junction bases not matched to a gene: 9. CDR3 length: 17 residues. The germline CDR1 and CDR2 sequences are SEHNR and FQNEAQ (reference sequence). The CDR3 region has the DNA TGTGCCAGCAGCGGAGATGCGGGAGGTTACTCCTACAATGAGCAGTTCTTC. It encodes CASSGDAGGYSYNEQFF.

The CDR3 nucleotides are TGTGCCAGCAGCGAGGAGGGGCTAGGAAATGAGCAGTTCTTC. This translates into CASSEEGLGNEQFF. This sequence joins TRBV6-4 and TRBJ2-1, with D possibly TRBD2 on 6 matching bases. The CDR3 runs to 14 residues. Germline CDR1 and CDR2: MRHNA and SNTAGT. Trimming shortened V by 6 bases and J by 7 bases, and 16 bases separated the two germline ends.

The chain is built from TRBV7-8 and TRBJ2-7; the D gene could be TRBD1 or TRBD2 (5 bases each). The CDR3 consists of 15 residues. The germline V and J ends were trimmed by 6 bases and 0 bases, with 15 bases remaining between them. Germline V gene data show CDR1 as SGHVS and CDR2 as FQNEAQ. CDR3 nucleotides: TGTGCCAGCAGTTCCGGGGCCTTGATCTCCTACGAGCAGTACTTC. Amino acids: CASSSGALISYEQYF.

The chain carries TRBV27 and TRBJ2-2; 7 nucleotides agree with TRBD1. Germline CDR1 and CDR2: MNHEY and SMNVEV (reference sequence). The length of the CDR3 is 14 residues. V shed 7 bases, J shed 5 bases, and the junction held 7 bases outside the gene matches. As DNA, the CDR3 is TGTGCCAGCAACCCGACAGGGTCGACCGGGGAGCTGTTTTTT. Translating it yields CASNPTGSTGELFF.

V gene TRBV5-8 combines with J gene TRBJ2-1, with 7 bases lining up with TRBD2. V lost 0 bases, J lost 8 bases, and 5 bases stayed unmatched. Germline values: CDR1 SGHTS, CDR2 YDEGEE. There are 14 residues in the CDR3. This chain's CDR3 is CASSLDSGLDEQFF. Written as DNA, the CDR3 is TGTGCCAGCAGCTTGGATAGCGGGTTGGATGAGCAGTTCTTC.

This clone was observed once. The chain uses TRBV29-1 and TRBJ1-1; possible D gene TRBD1, 6 bases. Germline loops: CDR1 SQVTM, CDR2 ANQGSEA. The germline V and J ends were trimmed by 4 bases and 1 base, with 10 bases remaining between them. The CDR3 covers 13 residues. The CDR3 nucleotides are TGCAGCGTTGTTTTCAGGGGGAACACTGAAGCTTTCTTT. Residues: CSVVFRGNTEAFF.

The V gene is TRBV5-8, the J gene TRBJ2-7; 7 positions match TRBD1. This CDR3 has 14 amino acids. The V gene end was trimmed by 2 bases and the J gene end by 1 base; junction bases not matched to a gene: 3. Germline V gives CDR1 SGHTS, CDR2 YDEGEE. Here the CDR3 reads CASSFGTASYEQYF. In nucleotides, the CDR3 is TGTGCCAGCAGCTTCGGGACAGCGTCCTACGAGCAGTACTTC.

V and J are TRBV10-3 and TRBJ1-1, with 7 bases aligning to TRBD1. Germline CDR1 reads ENHRY; CDR2 reads SYGVKD. CDR3 length equals 16 residues. V dropped 4 bases and J dropped 7; count of bases not matched to a gene: 15. CDR3 amino acids: CAISAGDAGTADEAFF. The CDR3 DNA is TGTGCCATCAGTGCCGGAGACGCGGGGACAGCTGATGAAGCTTTCTTT.

This clone was seen a few times. This rearrangement joins TRBV5-1 to TRBJ1-1; D possibly corresponds to TRBD1 (5 bases). In germline, CDR1 is SGHRS, CDR2 YFSETQ. Trimming removed 4 bases from V and 5 bases from J, with 12 bases in between. This CDR3 has 13 residues. CDR3 bases: TGCGCCAGCAGCCCCTTGGAGGGGACTGAAGCTTTCTTT. Translation: CASSPLEGTEAFF.

The V call is TRBV28, the J call TRBJ2-3; D might be TRBD2 (6 bases). Germline V gene data show CDR1 as MDHEN and CDR2 as SYDVKM. The CDR3 covers 14 residues. With 2 bases removed from V and 7 bases from J, the gap between germline ends came to 13 bases. In nucleotides, the CDR3 is TGTGCCAGCAGTTTAGGGGGTAGCGGTAATACGCAGTATTTT. It yields the protein CASSLGGSGNTQYF.

The CDR3: CASSVYSSIGGGSTEAFF. The CDR3 DNA reads TGTGCCAGCAGCGTTTATTCTTCTATAGGGGGAGGAAGCACTGAAGCTTTCTTT. The chain joins TRBV9 to TRBJ1-1; D may be TRBD1 (6 bases). Trimming took off 2 bases at V and 4 bases at J, with 24 bases between the two ends. The CDR3 runs to 18 residues. Germline-derived CDR1 and CDR2 are SGDLS and YYNGEE.

V and J are TRBV6-5 and TRBJ1-2; D ambiguous. Germline V gives CDR1 MNHEY, CDR2 SVGAGI. The V end was cut by 0 bases, the J end by 5 bases, with 7 bases between. This CDR3 region has 13 residues. CDR3 coding DNA: TGTGCCAGCAGTTACTCGGGGATTTATGGCTACACCTTC. Translating it yields CASSYSGIYGYTF.

The CDR3, as DNA: TGTGCCAGCAGCCCCGGCCTCGGTGGAGTAGGTGAAGCTTTCTTT. Residues: CASSPGLGGVGEAFF. The chain links TRBV7-8 to TRBJ1-1; the D is unclear. Deletions cut 5 bases from V and 7 bases from J, with 20 bases between. The CDR3 loop spans 15 amino acids. CDR1 and CDR2 (germline): SGHVS, FQNEAQ.

The chain carries TRBV28 and TRBJ1-1; D gene uncertain. Germline CDR1 reads MDHEN; CDR2 reads SYDVKM. Trimming took 7 bases from V and 3 from J, leaving 15 bases between them. This CDR3 spans 14 amino acids. The CDR3 spells CASTGTEMYTEAFF. CDR3 in DNA: TGTGCCAGCACTGGAACTGAGATGTACACTGAAGCTTTCTTT.